This paragraph reports one TCR beta chain. Its antigen is still unknown. The sample contains more than one DNA sequence encoding this CDR3. This sample was included in a study of T cell responses to AZD1222 COVID-19 vaccine. Clones were read by immunoSEQ multiplex PCR, and TCRdb kept only the in-frame ones, dropping some. The profile shows roughly 150,000 clones, about 89% of them singletons. Study observations and caveats: White British people made up most donors, females outnumbered males, and clonal diversity was possibly underestimated. Baseline serology detected seropositivity in only a handful of AZD1222 recipients. Breadth and depth of Spike-specific TCRs rose after two AZD1222 doses.

V lost 4 bases and J lost 5, with 7 bases in between. This CDR3 contains 12 residues. CDR1 and CDR2 from the germline V gene are SGDLS and YYNGEE. The source is an adult who received the AZD1222 COVID-19 vaccine. The gene calls are TRBV9 and TRBJ2-1; tentative D call: TRBD1 (5 bases). This material consisted of peripheral blood, taken 28 days after the second AZD1222 dose. The CDR3 loop is CASSLGDNEQFF. As DNA, the CDR3 is TGTGCCAGCAGCCTAGGGGACAATGAGCAGTTCTTC.